These 27 T cell receptor beta chains came from one sample sequenced in a study of T cell responses to AZD1222 COVID-19 vaccine. TCRdb keeps only in-frame clones here, not all; method: immunoSEQ multiplex PCR. The sample records about 120,000 clones, around 89% being singletons. The sequences come from peripheral blood, collected on day 0 of AZD1222 vaccination. Receptor source: an adult in good health.

V and J are TRBV5-4 and TRBJ2-3; a possible D gene is TRBD2 (6 bases). The CDR3 length is 13 residues. Germline assignment: CDR1 SGHNT and CDR2 YYREEE (reference sequence). V was clipped by 4 bases and J by 5 bases, with 11 bases between them. CDR3 sequence: CASSRDSQDTQYF. CDR3 nucleotide sequence: TGTGCCAGCAGCCGGGACTCCCAAGATACGCAGTATTTT.

The gene calls are TRBV2 and TRBJ2-1, with 8 bases identical to TRBD2. This CDR3 is built from 14 residues. Germline-derived CDR1 and CDR2 are SNHLY and FYNNEI. V was pared by 6 bases and J by 3 bases, with 4 bases of the junction left unmatched. CDR3 sequence (DNA): TGTGCCAGCAGCAGCGGGGGAGTCTACAATGAGCAGTTCTTC. It codes for CASSSGGVYNEQFF.

The genes are TRBV7-9 and TRBJ1-2; D is uncertain. Trimming removed 5 bases at V and 8 bases at J, with 27 bases between. CDR1 and CDR2 from the germline V gene are SEHNR and FQNEAQ (reference sequence). CDR3 length: 17 amino acids. CDR3: CASSPLGRPNPAEGYTF. Written as DNA, the CDR3 is TGTGCCAGCAGCCCCCTGGGCAGGCCTAACCCGGCGGAGGGCTACACCTTC. Variable domain in full (rest from reference TRBV7-9 and TRBJ1-2): DTGVSQNPRHKITKRGQNVTFRCDPISEHNRLYWYRQTLGQGPEFLTYFQNEAQLEKSRLLSDRFSAERPKGSFSTLEIQRTEQGDSAMYLCASSPLGRPNPAEGYTFGSGTRLTVV.

The chain uses TRBV6-2 or TRBV6-3 and TRBJ2-7; weak D call: TRBD2 (6 bases). The length of the CDR3 is 15 residues. The V end lost 5 bases, the J end lost 3 bases, and 17 bases lay between the germline ends. The germline CDR1 and CDR2 sequences are MNHEY and SVGEGT. Written as DNA, the CDR3 is TGTGCCAGCAGTAGGACCGGGACTTTTAACTACGAGCAGTACTTC. Its translation: CASSRTGTFNYEQYF.

J is TRBJ1-6 and V is TRBV27; tentatively, D is TRBD1 (5 bases). V lost 4 bases and J lost 7, with 8 bases in between. In germline, CDR1 is MNHEY, CDR2 SMNVEV (reference sequence). CDR3 length equals 13 residues. Here the CDR3 DNA reads TGTGCCAGCAGTTCGGGGGGAAATTCACCCCTCCACTTT. It translates to CASSSGGNSPLHF.

This clone occurred once. This chain links TRBV7-2 with TRBJ1-3; possible D gene TRBD1, 5 bases. V gave up 0 bases and J gave up 3 bases, with 9 bases separating them. Germline loops: CDR1 SGHTA, CDR2 FQGNSA. The CDR3 spans 15 residues. The CDR3 loop is CASSLAGGGGNTIYF. The CDR3 nucleotides are TGTGCCAGCAGCTTAGCGGGGGGAGGTGGAAACACCATATATTTT.

The table lists this clone with a count of one. This sequence joins TRBV7-8 and TRBJ1-3; D remains unclear. CDR3 length equals 14 residues. Looked up from germline, CDR1 is SGHVS and CDR2 is FQNEAQ. Trimming pared 5 bases from V and 0 bases from J, leaving 8 bases between. CDR3 in DNA: TGTGCCAGCAGCCCCTCGCGCTCTGGAAACACCATATATTTT. It codes for CASSPSRSGNTIYF.

Comments on this clone: An end of the junction differs from the germline gene, which may be a read error. The chain uses TRBV7-9 and TRBJ1-6; 8 bases match TRBD1. Germline CDR1 reads SEHNR; CDR2 reads FQNEAQ (reference sequence). There are 16 residues in the CDR3. CDR3 region: CASRLGQGVDNSPLHF. The CDR3 DNA sequence: TGTGCCAGCAGGTTAGGACAGGGAGTGGATAATTCACCCCTCCACTTT.

The chain is built from TRBV5-1 and TRBJ1-1; D might be TRBD1 (5 bases). With 5 bases removed from V and 4 bases from J, the gap between germline ends came to 18 bases. The germline gives CDR1 SGHRS, CDR2 YFSETQ. This CDR3 has 15 residues. CDR3 region: CASSSGAASSTEAFF. The CDR3 DNA follows: TGCGCCAGCAGTTCTGGGGCGGCGTCTAGCACTGAAGCTTTCTTT.

This clone was counted a few times. The J gene is TRBJ1-1, the V gene TRBV7-9, with 8 bases matching TRBD1. J was trimmed by 5 bases and V by 1 base; bases with no gene match: 9. CDR1 is SEHNR and CDR2 is FQNEAQ in the germline V gene (reference sequence). This CDR3 comprises 16 residues. CDR3 residues: CASSLEQGGLGTEAFF. CDR3 in DNA: TGTGCCAGCAGCTTAGAACAGGGGGGTTTAGGGACTGAAGCTTTCTTT.

J is TRBJ1-1 and V is TRBV27; no definite D call. This CDR3 contains 14 residues. V was clipped by 10 bases and J by 2 bases, with 17 bases between them. Germline V gene lookup returns CDR1 MNHEY and CDR2 SMNVEV (reference sequence). CDR3 in amino acids: CATKTSAGNTEAFF. The DNA of the CDR3 is TGTGCCACCAAAACCTCAGCGGGAAACACTGAAGCTTTCTTT.

This clone was detected only a few times. The V and J genes are TRBV9 and TRBJ1-2; no clear D. V lost 3 bases and J lost 8, with 17 bases in between. Germline V gene data show CDR1 as SGDLS and CDR2 as YYNGEE. This CDR3 comprises 14 residues. CDR3 amino acids: CASSATLPQVGYTF. The CDR3 DNA reads as TGTGCCAGCAGCGCCACCTTACCCCAGGTGGGCTACACCTTC. Together with reference TRBV9 and TRBJ1-2, the CDR3 gives the full variable domain: DSGVTQTPKHLITATGQRVTLRCSPRSGDLSVYWYQQSLDQGLQFLIQYYNGEERAKGNILERFSAQQFPDLHSELNLSSLELGDSALYFCASSATLPQVGYTFGSGTRLTVV.

This chain connects TRBV29-1 to TRBJ1-1, with D unclear. The CDR3 extends over 15 amino acids. Germline V gives CDR1 SQVTM, CDR2 ANQGSEA. Trimming took 5 bases from V and 4 from J, leaving 20 bases between them. The CDR3: CSVLNPSPWSTEAFF. CDR3 in DNA: TGCAGCGTTCTCAACCCAAGCCCGTGGAGCACTGAAGCTTTCTTT.

V gene TRBV5-4 combines with J gene TRBJ1-2, with a possible D match to TRBD1 (5 bases). Germline V gene lookup returns CDR1 SGHNT and CDR2 YYREEE (reference sequence). Trimming shortened V by 5 bases and J by 4 bases, and 15 bases separated the two germline ends. CDR3 length equals 14 residues. The DNA of the CDR3 is TGTGCCAGCAGTCCATCGGACATCGGCTATGGCTACACCTTC. Translating it yields CASSPSDIGYGYTF.

In nucleotides, the CDR3 is TGCGCCAGCAGCTGGACAGGCGAAACTAATGAAAAACTGTTTTTT. This encodes CASSWTGETNEKLFF. This chain links TRBV5-1 with TRBJ1-4; 7 positions agree with TRBD1. This CDR3 is 15 amino acids long. Per germline, CDR1 SGHRS and CDR2 YFSETQ. V was clipped by 3 bases and J by 1 base; unmatched bases: 3.

This rearrangement joins TRBV2 to TRBJ2-1; D might be TRBD2 (5 bases). The length of the CDR3 is 14 residues. CDR1 and CDR2 from the germline V gene are SNHLY and FYNNEI. V gave up 7 bases and J gave up 4 bases, with 14 bases separating them. Here the CDR3 DNA reads TGTGCCAGCAAGCGGCAGAACTTATACAATGAGCAGTTCTTC. Encoded protein: CASKRQNLYNEQFF.

The chain uses TRBV6-2 or TRBV6-3 and TRBJ1-1, with TRBD1 matching 8 bases. CDR1 and CDR2 from the germline V gene are MNHEY and SVGEGT. The CDR3 contains 17 residues. The trim removed 5 bases at V and 0 bases at J, leaving 11 bases unmatched. CDR3: CASSKSRTGQMNTEAFF. CDR3 bases: TGTGCCAGCAGTAAATCCCGGACAGGGCAGATGAACACTGAAGCTTTCTTT.

The rearrangement joins TRBV6-5 to TRBJ2-7, with 10 bases lining up with TRBD1. CDR3 length: 15 amino acids. Unmatched junction bases numbered 6, after V lost 2 bases and J lost 5 bases. Germline assignment: CDR1 MNHEY and CDR2 SVGAGI. The CDR3 nucleotides read TGTGCCAGCAGTTACGGTAGGGACAGGGGCCACGAGCAGTACTTC. Translating gives CASSYGRDRGHEQYF.

The chain couples TRBV19 to TRBJ1-3; a possible D gene is TRBD1 (6 bases). CDR1 is LNHDA and CDR2 is SQIVND in the germline V gene (reference sequence). The CDR3 covers 14 residues. V lost 5 bases to trimming and J lost 4 bases, with 12 bases between them. The CDR3 bases are TGTGCCAGTAGTTGGGCAGGGGTCGGAAACACCATATATTTT. The encoded protein is CASSWAGVGNTIYF.

V and J are TRBV29-1 and TRBJ1-1, with D uncertain. Trimming left V 6 bases short and J 1 base short, with 12 bases between. Germline CDR1 SQVTM, CDR2 ANQGSEA. The CDR3 is made up of 13 amino acids. The CDR3 is CSVRRGGNTEAFF. CDR3 sequence (DNA): TGCAGCGTGCGGAGAGGAGGGAACACTGAAGCTTTCTTT.

The chain uses TRBV5-6 and TRBJ1-1; unclear D gene. V was shortened by 7 bases and J by 4 bases, with 14 bases between the two germline ends. Germline lookup yields CDR1 SGHDT and CDR2 YYEEEE. This CDR3 comprises 13 residues. In nucleotides, the CDR3 is TGTGCCAGCCGCGGACCGATGGGCACTGAAGCTTTCTTT. This translates into CASRGPMGTEAFF.

The chain combines TRBV6-5 with TRBJ2-5; 8 nucleotides line up with TRBD1. The length of the CDR3 is 14 residues. The V gene's germline CDR1 is MNHEY and CDR2 SVGAGI. After removal of 7 bases from V and 5 bases from J, the junction contained 9 bases not matched to a gene. The CDR3 protein is CASKRAGGSETQYF. The CDR3 DNA is TGTGCCAGCAAGCGGGCAGGGGGCTCTGAGACCCAGTACTTC.

This chain links TRBV6-5 with TRBJ1-2; D not resolved. CDR3 length equals 14 residues. V shed 0 bases and J shed 1 base, with 6 bases lying between them. The germline V gene has CDR1 MNHEY and CDR2 SVGAGI. The CDR3 nucleotides read TGTGCCAGCAGTTACTCGAGGGTTAACTATGGCTACACCTTC. It specifies CASSYSRVNYGYTF.

V and J are TRBV24-1 and TRBJ2-6, with TRBD1 identical over 10 bases. The CDR3 consists of 17 residues. CDR1 and CDR2 (germline): KGHDR, SFDVKD. The junction had 6 bases not matched to a gene; V was cut back by 6 bases and J by 2 bases. CDR3: CATSPGQGLTGANVLTF. The CDR3 region has the DNA TGTGCCACCAGTCCGGGACAGGGGTTAACTGGGGCCAACGTCCTGACTTTC.

The V call is TRBV7-3, the J call TRBJ2-5; 8 bases are a match to TRBD2. This CDR3 has 13 residues. Germline V gene sequence: CDR1 SGHTA, CDR2 FQGTGA. Trimming took 6 bases from V and 4 from J; bases not matched to a gene: 4. The CDR3 DNA sequence: TGTGCCAGCAGTAAACGGGGGGGAGAGACCCAGTACTTC. The encoded protein is CASSKRGGETQYF.

The chain employs TRBV4-3 and TRBJ1-1, with no clear D. The ends were cut back, 4 bases at V and 5 bases at J, with 14 bases in the middle. The CDR3 is 14 residues long. Germline V gene sequence: CDR1 LGHNA, CDR2 YSLEER. CDR3 nucleotide sequence: TGCGCCAGCAGCCTTCTGGTAGGGAATACTGAAGCTTTCTTT. Encoded protein: CASSLLVGNTEAFF.

V is TRBV15 and J is TRBJ1-4; tentative D call: TRBD1 (5 bases). There are 16 residues in the CDR3. Germline V gene sequence: CDR1 LNHNV, CDR2 YYDKDF (reference sequence). V lost 0 bases and J lost 0, with 8 bases in between. CDR3 amino acids: CATSREQGATNEKLFF. DNA of the CDR3: TGTGCCACCAGCAGAGAGCAGGGAGCAACTAATGAAAAACTGTTTTTT.